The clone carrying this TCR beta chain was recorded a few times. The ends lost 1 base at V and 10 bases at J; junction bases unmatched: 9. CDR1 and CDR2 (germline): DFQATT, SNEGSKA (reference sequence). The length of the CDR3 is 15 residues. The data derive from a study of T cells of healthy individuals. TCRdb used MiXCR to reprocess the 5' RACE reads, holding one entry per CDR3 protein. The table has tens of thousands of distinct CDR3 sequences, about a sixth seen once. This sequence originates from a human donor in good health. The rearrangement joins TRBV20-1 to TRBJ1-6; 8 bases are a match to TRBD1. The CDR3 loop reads CSARGTGTGDSPLHF. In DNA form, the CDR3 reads TGCAGTGCTAGAGGGACCGGGACAGGCGACTCACCCCTCCACTTT.